These T cell receptor beta chains were read from a single sample in a study of blood T cell repertoires in COVID-19. Using immunoSEQ multiplex PCR, the repertoire was profiled, and TCRdb retains in-frame clones only, with some absent. The sample holds 200,000 to 300,000 clones, 70% to 90% seen once. The source material was peripheral blood. Receptors were obtained from an elderly man with acute or convalescent COVID-19. Both conserved end residues are trimmed from each CDR3. Each record gives: V gene, CDR3 length, CDR3 protein.

TRBV29-1 14 SVEASTGTGSYEQY
TRBV18 14 ASSPPTSGGYNEQF
TRBV6-2/TRBV6-3 13 ASSPGGQGNTEAF
TRBV18 14 ASSPGTSGGEETQY
TRBV3-1/TRBV3-2 14 ASSQDIAGPSYEQY
TRBV28 13 ASRRSSGQYNEQF
TRBV11-2 12 ASSSLNKNYEQY
TRBV7-2 14 ASSNVAGVLTDTQY
TRBV7-9 14 ASSLGLGREGTEAF
TRBV7-9 11 ASSFGADGELF